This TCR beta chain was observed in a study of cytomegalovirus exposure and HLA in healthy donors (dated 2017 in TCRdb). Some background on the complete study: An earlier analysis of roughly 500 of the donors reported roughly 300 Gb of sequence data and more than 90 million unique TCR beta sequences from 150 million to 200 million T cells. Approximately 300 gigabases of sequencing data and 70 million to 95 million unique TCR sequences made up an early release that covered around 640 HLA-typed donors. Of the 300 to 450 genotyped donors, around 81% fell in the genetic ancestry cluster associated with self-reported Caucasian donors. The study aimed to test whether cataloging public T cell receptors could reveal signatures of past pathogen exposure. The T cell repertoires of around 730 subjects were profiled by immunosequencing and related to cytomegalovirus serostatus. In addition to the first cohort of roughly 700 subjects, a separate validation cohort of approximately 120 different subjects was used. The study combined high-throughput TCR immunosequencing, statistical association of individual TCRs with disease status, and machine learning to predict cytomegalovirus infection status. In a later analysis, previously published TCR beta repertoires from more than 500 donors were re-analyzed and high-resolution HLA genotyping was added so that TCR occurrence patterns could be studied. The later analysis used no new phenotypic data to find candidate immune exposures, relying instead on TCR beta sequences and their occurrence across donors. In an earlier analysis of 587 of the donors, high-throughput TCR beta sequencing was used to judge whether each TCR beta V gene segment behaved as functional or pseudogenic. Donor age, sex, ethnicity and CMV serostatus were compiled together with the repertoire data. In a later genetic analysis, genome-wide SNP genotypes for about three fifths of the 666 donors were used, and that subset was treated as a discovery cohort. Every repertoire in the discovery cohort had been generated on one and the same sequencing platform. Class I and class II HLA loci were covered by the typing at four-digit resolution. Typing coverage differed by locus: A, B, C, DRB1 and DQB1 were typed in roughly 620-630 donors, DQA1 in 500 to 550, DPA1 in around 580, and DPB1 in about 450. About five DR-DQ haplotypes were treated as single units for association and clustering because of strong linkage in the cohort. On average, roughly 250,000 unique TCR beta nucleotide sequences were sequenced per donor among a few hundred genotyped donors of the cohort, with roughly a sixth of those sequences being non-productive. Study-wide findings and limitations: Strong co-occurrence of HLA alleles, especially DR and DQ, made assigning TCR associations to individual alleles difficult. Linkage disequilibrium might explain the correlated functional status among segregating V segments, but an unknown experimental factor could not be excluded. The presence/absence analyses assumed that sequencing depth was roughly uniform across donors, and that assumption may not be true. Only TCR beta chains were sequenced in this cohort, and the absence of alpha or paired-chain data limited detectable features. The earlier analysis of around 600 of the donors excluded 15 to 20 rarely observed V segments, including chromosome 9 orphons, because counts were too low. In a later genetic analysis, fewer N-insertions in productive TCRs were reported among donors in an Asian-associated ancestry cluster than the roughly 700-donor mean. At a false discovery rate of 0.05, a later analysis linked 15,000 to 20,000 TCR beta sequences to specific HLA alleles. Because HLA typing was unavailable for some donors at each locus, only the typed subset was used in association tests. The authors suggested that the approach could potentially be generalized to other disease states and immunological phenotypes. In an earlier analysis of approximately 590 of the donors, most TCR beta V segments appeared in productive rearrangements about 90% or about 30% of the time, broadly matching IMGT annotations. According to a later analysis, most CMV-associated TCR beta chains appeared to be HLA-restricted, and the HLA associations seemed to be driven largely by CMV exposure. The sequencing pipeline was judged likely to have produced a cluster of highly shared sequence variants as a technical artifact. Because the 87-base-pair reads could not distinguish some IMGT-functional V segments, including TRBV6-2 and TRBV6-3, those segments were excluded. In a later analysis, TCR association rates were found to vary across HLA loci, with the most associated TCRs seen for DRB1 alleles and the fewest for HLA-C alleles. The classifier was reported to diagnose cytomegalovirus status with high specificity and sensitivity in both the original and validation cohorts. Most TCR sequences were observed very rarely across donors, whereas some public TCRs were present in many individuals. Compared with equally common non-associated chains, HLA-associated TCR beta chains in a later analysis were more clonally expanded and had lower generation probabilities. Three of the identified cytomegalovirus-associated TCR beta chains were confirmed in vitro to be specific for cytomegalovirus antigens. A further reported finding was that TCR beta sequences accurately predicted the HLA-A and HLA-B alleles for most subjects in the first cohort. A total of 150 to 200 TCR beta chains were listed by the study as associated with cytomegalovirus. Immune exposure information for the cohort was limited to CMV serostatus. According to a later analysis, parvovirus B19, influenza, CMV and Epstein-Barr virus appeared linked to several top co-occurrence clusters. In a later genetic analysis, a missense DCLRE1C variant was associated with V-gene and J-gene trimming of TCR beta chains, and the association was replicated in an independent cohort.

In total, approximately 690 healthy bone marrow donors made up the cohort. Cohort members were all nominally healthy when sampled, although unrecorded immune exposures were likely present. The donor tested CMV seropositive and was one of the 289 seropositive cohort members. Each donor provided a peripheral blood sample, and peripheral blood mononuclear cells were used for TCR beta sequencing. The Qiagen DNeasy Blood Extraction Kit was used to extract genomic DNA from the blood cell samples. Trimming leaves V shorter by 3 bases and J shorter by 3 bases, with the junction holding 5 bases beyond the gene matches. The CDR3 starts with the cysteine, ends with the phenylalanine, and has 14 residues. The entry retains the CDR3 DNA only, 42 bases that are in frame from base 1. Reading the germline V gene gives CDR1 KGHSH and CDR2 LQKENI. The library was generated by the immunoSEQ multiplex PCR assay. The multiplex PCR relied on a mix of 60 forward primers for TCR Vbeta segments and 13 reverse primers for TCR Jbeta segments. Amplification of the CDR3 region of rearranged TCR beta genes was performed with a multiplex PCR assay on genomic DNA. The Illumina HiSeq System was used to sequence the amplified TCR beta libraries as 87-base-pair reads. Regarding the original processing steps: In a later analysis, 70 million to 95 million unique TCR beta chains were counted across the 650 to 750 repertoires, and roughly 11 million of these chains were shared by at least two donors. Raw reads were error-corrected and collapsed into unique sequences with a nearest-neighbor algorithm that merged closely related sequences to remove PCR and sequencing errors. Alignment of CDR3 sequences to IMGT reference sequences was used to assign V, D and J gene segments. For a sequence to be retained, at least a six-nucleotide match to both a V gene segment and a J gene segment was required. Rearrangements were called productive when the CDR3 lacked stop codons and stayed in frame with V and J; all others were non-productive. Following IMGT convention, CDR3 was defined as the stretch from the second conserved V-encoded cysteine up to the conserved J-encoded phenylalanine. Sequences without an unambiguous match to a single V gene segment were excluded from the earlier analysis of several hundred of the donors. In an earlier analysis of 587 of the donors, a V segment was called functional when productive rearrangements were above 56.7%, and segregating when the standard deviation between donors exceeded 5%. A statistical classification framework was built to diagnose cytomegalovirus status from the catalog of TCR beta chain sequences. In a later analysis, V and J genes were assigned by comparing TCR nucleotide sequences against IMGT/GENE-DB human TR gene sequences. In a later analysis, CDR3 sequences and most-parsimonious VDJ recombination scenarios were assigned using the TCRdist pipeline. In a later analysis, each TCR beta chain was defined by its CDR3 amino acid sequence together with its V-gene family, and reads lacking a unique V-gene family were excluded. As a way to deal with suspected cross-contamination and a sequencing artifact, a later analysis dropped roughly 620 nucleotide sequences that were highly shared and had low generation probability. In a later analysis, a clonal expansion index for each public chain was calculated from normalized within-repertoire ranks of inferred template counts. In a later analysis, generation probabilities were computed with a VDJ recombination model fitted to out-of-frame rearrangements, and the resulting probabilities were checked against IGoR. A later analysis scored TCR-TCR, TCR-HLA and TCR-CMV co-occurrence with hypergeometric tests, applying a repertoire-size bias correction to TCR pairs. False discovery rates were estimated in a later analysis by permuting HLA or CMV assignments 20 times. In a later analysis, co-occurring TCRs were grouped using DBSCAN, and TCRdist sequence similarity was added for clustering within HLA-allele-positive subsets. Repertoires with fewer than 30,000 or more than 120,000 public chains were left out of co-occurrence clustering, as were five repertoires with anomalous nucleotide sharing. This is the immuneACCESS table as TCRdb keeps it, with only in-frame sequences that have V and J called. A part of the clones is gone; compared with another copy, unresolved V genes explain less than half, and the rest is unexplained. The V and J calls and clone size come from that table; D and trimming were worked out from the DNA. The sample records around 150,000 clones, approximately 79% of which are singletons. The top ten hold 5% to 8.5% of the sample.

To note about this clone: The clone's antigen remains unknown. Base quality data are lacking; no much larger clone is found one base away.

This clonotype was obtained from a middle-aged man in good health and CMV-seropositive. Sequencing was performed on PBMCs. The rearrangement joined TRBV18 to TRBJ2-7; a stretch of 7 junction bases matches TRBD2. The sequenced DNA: TGTGCCAGCTCACCGGGACTACTCGTCTACGAGCAGTACTTC. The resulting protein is CASSPGLLVYEQYF.